Below are 18 T cell receptor beta chains sequenced from a single sample in a study of early T cells in non-severe SARS-CoV-2 infection. A single record per CDR3 protein comes from TCRdb applying MiXCR to the 5' RACE reads. The sample contains roughly 27,000 distinct CDR3 sequences, approximately 4.7% of which appear only once. The sample taken for sequencing was whole blood. The source of these receptors is an adult who was a healthcare worker with PCR-confirmed SARS-CoV-2 infection or an uninfected control (not recorded which).

This clonotype came up a few times. CDR3 loop: CSASKRDEQYF. CDR3 DNA sequence: TGCAGTGCTAGTAAGAGAGACGAGCAGTACTTC. The rearrangement links TRBV20-1 to TRBJ2-7; D not certain. The CDR3 runs 11 residues. Trimming took 3 bases from V and 5 from J, leaving 8 bases between them. Germline CDR1 is DFQATT and CDR2 is SNEGSKA (reference sequence).

This clonotype has ten or more counts. The chain has TRBV9 and TRBJ1-6, with TRBD1 as a possible D gene (6 bases). The length of the CDR3 is 14 residues. CDR1 is SGDLS and CDR2 is YYNGEE in the germline V gene. V was shortened by 1 base and J by 5 bases, with 7 bases between the two germline ends. Written as DNA, the CDR3 is TGTGCCAGCAGCGTAACAGGGAATAATTCACCCCTCCACTTT. This sequence encodes CASSVTGNNSPLHF.

The V gene is TRBV10-3, the J gene TRBJ2-4; the D is unclear. V lost 7 bases and J 2 bases, leaving 12 bases between the germline ends. This CDR3 comprises 14 residues. Germline CDR1 and CDR2: ENHRY and SYGVKD. The CDR3 nucleotides are TGTGCCATCACTGACACCCCATCCAAAAACATTCAGTACTTC. Protein: CAITDTPSKNIQYF.

This clonotype was seen a few times. V gene TRBV4-3 combines with J gene TRBJ1-5; D is unresolved. Germline V gene data show CDR1 as LGHNA and CDR2 as YSLEER. The CDR3 is 14 residues long. Trimming cost V 0 bases and J 5 bases, with 8 bases left between them. Written as DNA, the CDR3 is TGCGCCAGCAGCCAAGAAGGTGGGGATCAGCCCCAGCATTTT. It translates to CASSQEGGDQPQHF.

At least ten counts were recorded for this clonotype. CDR3 DNA: TGTGCCAGCCGACTGATATGGACTAGCGGTTACAATGAGCAGTTCTTC. Its protein is CASRLIWTSGYNEQFF. V and J are TRBV5-6 and TRBJ2-1, with TRBD2 matching 10 bases. V dropped 7 bases and J dropped 4; count of bases not matched to a gene: 11. The CDR3 totals 16 residues. The germline V gene encodes CDR1 SGHDT and CDR2 YYEEEE.

This clonotype was observed a few times. The genes are TRBV20-1 and TRBJ2-7, with D perhaps assigned TRBD1 or TRBD2 (5 bases each). The CDR3 extends over 13 amino acids. V lost 0 bases and J 3 bases, leaving 9 bases between the germline ends. The germline gives CDR1 DFQATT, CDR2 SNEGSKA (reference sequence). CDR3 nucleotide sequence: TGCAGTGCTAGAGATGTGGGGGACTACGAGCAGTACTTC. It translates to CSARDVGDYEQYF.

This clonotype was detected many times. V and J are TRBV5-5 and TRBJ1-2, with D maybe TRBD1 (6 bases). The CDR3 contains 15 residues. Germline values: CDR1 SGHKS, CDR2 YYEKEE (reference sequence). Trimming left V 0 bases short and J 7 bases short, with 16 bases between. The CDR3 protein is CASSLVLQGLGGYTF. In nucleotides, the CDR3 is TGTGCCAGCAGCTTGGTGCTTCAGGGGCTCGGTGGCTACACCTTC.

Many counts were recorded for this clonotype. The rearrangement links TRBV20-1 to TRBJ2-3; D not certain. The CDR3 loop spans 11 amino acids. V lost 5 bases, J lost 4 bases, and 7 bases lay in between. The germline V gene encodes CDR1 DFQATT and CDR2 SNEGSKA (reference sequence). CDR3 nucleotide sequence: TGCAGTGCTTCGATCGCAGATACGCAGTATTTT. The encoded protein is CSASIADTQYF.

In this sample, this clonotype turned up many times. The CDR3 nucleotides are TGTGCCAGCAGTGGCAGGCTTTCAACTAATGAAAAACTGTTTTTT. It translates to CASSGRLSTNEKLFF. The chain has TRBV27 and TRBJ1-4; D ambiguous. Germline V gene sequence: CDR1 MNHEY, CDR2 SMNVEV (reference sequence). The germline V and J ends were trimmed by 5 bases and 0 bases, with 10 bases remaining between them. The CDR3 extends over 15 amino acids.

The chain couples TRBV7-6 to TRBJ1-3; D unclear. This CDR3 has 16 residues. From germline, CDR1 is SGHVS and CDR2 FNYEAQ. V lost 3 bases to trimming and J lost 0 bases, with 12 bases between them. Written as DNA, the CDR3 is TGTGCCAGCAGCTTGTCCCAGAGGAACTCTGGAAACACCATATATTTT. This translates into CASSLSQRNSGNTIYF. The full variable domain, in which reference TRBV7-6 and TRBJ1-3 provide the parts outside the CDR3, is GAGVSQSPRYKVTKRGQDVALRCDPISGHVSLYWYRQALGQGPEFLTYFNYEAQQDKSGLPNDRFSAERPEGSISTLTIQRTEQRDSAMYRCASSLSQRNSGNTIYFGEGSWLTVV.

The CDR3 reads CASSQDGGAKNTEAFF. The CDR3 DNA reads as TGCGCCAGCAGCCAAGATGGGGGGGCAAAGAACACTGAAGCTTTCTTT. V usage is TRBV4-3 and J usage is TRBJ1-1, with a possible D match to TRBD1 (6 bases). CDR1 and CDR2 from the germline V gene are LGHNA and YSLEER. The CDR3 totals 16 residues. V gave up 0 bases and J gave up 1 base, with 12 bases separating them.

This clonotype showed up many times. This rearrangement joins TRBV20-1 to TRBJ1-5, with D perhaps matching TRBD1 (6 bases). With 3 bases removed from V and 3 bases from J, the gap between germline ends came to 12 bases. Germline CDR1 is DFQATT and CDR2 is SNEGSKA (reference sequence). CDR3 length: 14 amino acids. The chain's CDR3 is CSARTGQPNQPQHF. In nucleotides, the CDR3 is TGCAGTGCTAGGACCGGACAGCCCAATCAGCCCCAGCATTTT.

The chain uses TRBV11-2 and TRBJ2-7; D gene ambiguous. Trimming stripped 4 bases from V and 1 base from J, with 2 bases between. CDR1 and CDR2 (germline): SGHAT, FQNNGV. The CDR3 loop spans 11 amino acids. As DNA, the CDR3 is TGTGCCAGCAGCTGGTCCTACGAGCAGTACTTC. Its translation is CASSWSYEQYF. Complete variable domain (other parts from reference TRBV11-2 and TRBJ2-7): EAGVAQSPRYKIIEKRQSVAFWCNPISGHATLYWYQQILGQGPKLLIQFQNNGVVDDSQLPKDRFSAERLKGVDSTLKIQPAKLEDSAVYLCASSWSYEQYFGPGTRLTVT.

This clonotype was counted only a few times. This chain joins TRBV29-1 and TRBJ2-6; tentatively, D is TRBD2 (5 bases). Per the germline V gene, CDR1 is SQVTM and CDR2 is ANQGSEA. There are 15 residues in the CDR3. Trimming took 3 bases from V and 2 from J, leaving 11 bases between them. CDR3 sequence reads: CSVDEGKAGANVLTF. The CDR3 coding sequence is TGCAGCGTTGATGAGGGAAAGGCTGGGGCCAACGTCCTGACTTTC.

This sequence joins TRBV10-1 and TRBJ2-5, with D perhaps being TRBD1 or TRBD2 (5 bases each). Germline V gene sequence: CDR1 WNHNN, CDR2 SYGVQD (reference sequence). Trimming pared 1 base from V and 3 bases from J, leaving 9 bases between. The CDR3 is 14 amino acids. The CDR3 loop is CASSEFGTKETQYF. For the CDR3, the DNA is TGCGCCAGCAGTGAGTTCGGGACGAAAGAGACCCAGTACTTC.

This clonotype was observed at least ten times. V and J are TRBV7-2 and TRBJ1-3; possibly TRBD1 for D (5 bases). Trimming pared 4 bases from V and 4 bases from J, leaving 14 bases between. This CDR3 is built from 15 residues. Germline V gives CDR1 SGHTA, CDR2 FQGNSA. The CDR3 DNA sequence: TGTGCCAGCAGCTCCGGGTCCAGGGTCGGAAACACCATATATTTT. Protein sequence: CASSSGSRVGNTIYF.

Points on this clonotype: This sequence may be a read error, since a much larger clone differs from it by one base. This chain joins TRBV6-4 and TRBJ2-1; TRBD2 aligns across 9 bases. The CDR3 spans 13 residues. CDR1 and CDR2 from the germline V gene are MRHNA and SNTAGT. The CDR3, as DNA: TGTGCCAGCAGTGGGACTAGCGACAATAAGCAGTTCTTC. It encodes CASSGTSDNKQFF.

The J gene is TRBJ1-2, the V gene TRBV7-7; the match to TRBD1 covers 8 bases. The CDR3 runs 17 residues. With V trimmed by 5 bases and J by 3 bases, 14 bases remained unmatched. Germline V gene data show CDR1 as SSHAT and CDR2 as FNYEAQ (reference sequence). CDR3 in DNA: TGTGCCAGCAGCCCAAATCACCGGGACAGGAGGCACTATGGCTACACCTTC. Its protein is CASSPNHRDRRHYGYTF.